The next 31 T cell receptor beta chains were all read from a single sample in a study of T cells in localized non-small cell lung cancer. Method: immunoSEQ multiplex PCR; TCRdb's copy keeps in-frame clones and lacks some. The sample lists 1,500 to 2,000 clones, about 22% occurring once. Material: lung tumor tissue, obtained before any cancer treatment. These receptors originate from a female donor over 55 with stage II squamous cell lung carcinoma.

This clone appeared a few times. V is TRBV7-7 and J is TRBJ1-6, with D perhaps matching TRBD1 (6 bases). The CDR3 consists of 14 residues. The germline gives CDR1 SSHAT, CDR2 FNYEAQ (reference sequence). Trimming shortened V by 6 bases and J by 7 bases, and 13 bases separated the two germline ends. For the CDR3, the DNA is TGTGCCAGCAGACTTGGACAGCCAAATTCACCCCTCCACTTT. It yields the protein CASRLGQPNSPLHF. Complete variable domain (other parts from reference TRBV7-7 and TRBJ1-6): GAGVSQSPRYKVTKRGQDVTLRCDPISSHATLYWYQQALGQGPEFLTYFNYEAQPDKSGLPSDRFSAERPEGSISTLTIQRTEQRDSAMYRCASRLGQPNSPLHFGNGTRLTVT.

This clone turned up a few times. CDR3 DNA sequence: TGTGCCAGCAGCTTGGTGGGGCTAGCGGGTAGGAATGAGCAGTTCTTC. As protein: CASSLVGLAGRNEQFF. This chain links TRBV11-3 with TRBJ2-1, with 8 bases aligning to TRBD2. The ends lost 3 bases at V and 7 bases at J; junction bases unmatched: 11. The CDR3 has 16 residues. Germline loops: CDR1 SGHNT, CDR2 YENEEA. Combining the CDR3 with reference TRBV11-3 and TRBJ2-1 gives the whole variable domain EAGVVQSPRYKIIEKKQPVAFWCNPISGHNTLYWYLQNLGQGPELLIRYENEEAVDDSQLPKDRFSAERLKGVDSTLKIQPAELGDSAVYLCASSLVGLAGRNEQFFGPGTRLTVL.

The V and J genes are TRBV10-2 and TRBJ2-7, with D maybe TRBD1 (5 bases). This CDR3 is 13 amino acids long. Germline V gives CDR1 WSHSY, CDR2 SAAADI. V lost 10 bases to trimming and J lost 1 base, with 14 bases between them. CDR3 region: CAISTGQSYEQYV. As DNA, the CDR3 is TGCGCCATCAGCACCGGACAATCCTACGAGCAGTACGTC.

J is TRBJ2-7 and V is TRBV9; tentative D call: TRBD1 (5 bases). Trimming took 6 bases from V and 2 from J, leaving 12 bases between them. From germline, CDR1 is SGDLS and CDR2 YYNGEE. The length of the CDR3 is 13 residues. CDR3 in amino acids: CASNPQGTYEQYF. In DNA, the CDR3 is TGTGCCAGCAACCCGCAGGGCACCTACGAGCAGTACTTC.

This clone was seen only a few times. The chain combines TRBV11-3 with TRBJ1-4; perhaps TRBD1 as D (6 bases). The length of the CDR3 is 14 residues. V gave up 6 bases and J gave up 10 bases, with 18 bases separating them. The V gene's germline CDR1 is SGHNT and CDR2 YENEEA. As DNA, the CDR3 is TGTGCCAGCAGTTTACAGGGATCCATGGCAAAACTGTTTTTT. Its translation is CASSLQGSMAKLFF.

This clone came up a few times. The chain links TRBV27 to TRBJ1-2, with a tentative D call TRBD1 (5 bases). The CDR3 is 14 residues long. Trimming cost V 0 bases and J 4 bases, with 9 bases left between them. Germline CDR1 is MNHEY and CDR2 is SMNVEV (reference sequence). CDR3 coding DNA: TGTGCCAGCAGTTTATCGGGGCAGGGCTATGGCTACACCTTC. Translated, it gives CASSLSGQGYGYTF.

This clone has just a few counts. This chain uses TRBV11-3 with TRBJ2-7; D unresolved. The germline V gene encodes CDR1 SGHNT and CDR2 YENEEA. V was cut by 1 base and J by 1 base, with 17 bases left in between. CDR3 length: 17 residues. CDR3 protein: CASSLVRFGDPSYEQYF. The CDR3 DNA reads as TGTGCCAGCAGCTTAGTTCGGTTCGGCGATCCTTCCTACGAGCAGTACTTC.

The rearrangement links TRBV9 to TRBJ1-2, with TRBD1 as a possible D gene (5 bases). V lost 0 bases and J lost 8, with 14 bases in between. CDR1 SGDLS and CDR2 YYNGEE come from the germline V gene. This CDR3 is built from 14 residues. The CDR3 is CASSVGSQGGGYTF. The CDR3 DNA reads as TGTGCCAGCAGCGTAGGGAGTCAGGGCGGCGGCTACACCTTC.

The chain joins TRBV30 to TRBJ1-5; tentative D call: TRBD1 (6 bases). V lost 1 base to trimming and J lost 7 bases, with 11 bases between them. Per the germline V gene, CDR1 is GTSNPN and CDR2 is SVGIG (reference sequence). The CDR3 is 13 amino acids. The CDR3 DNA reads TGTGCCTGGAGTGCAGGGGAAGGACAGCCCCAGCATTTT. It is translated as CAWSAGEGQPQHF.

By share of the sample, this clone is large. Here the CDR3 DNA reads TGTGCCTGGAGTCGGCAGGGGCAACAGCCCCAGCATTTT. It codes for CAWSRQGQQPQHF. The chain recombines TRBV30 with TRBJ1-5, with D possibly matching TRBD1 (6 bases). Germline-derived CDR1 and CDR2 are GTSNPN and SVGIG (reference sequence). V gave up 2 bases and J gave up 7 bases, with 12 bases separating them. This CDR3 region has 13 residues. The entire variable domain, with the rest obtained from reference TRBV30 and TRBJ1-5, is as follows: SQTIHQWPATLVQPVGSPLSLECTVEGTSNPNLYWYRQAAGRGLQLLFYSVGIGQISSEVPQNLSASRPQDRQFILSSKKLLLSDSGFYLCAWSRQGQQPQHFGDGTRLSIL.

The chain employs TRBV11-3 and TRBJ2-3; 10 bases agree with TRBD2. V dropped 1 base and J dropped 6; count of bases not matched to a gene: 4. The CDR3 is 15 residues long. Germline CDR1 is SGHNT and CDR2 is YENEEA. Here the CDR3 reads CASSLVGSGRDTQYF. CDR3 nucleotides: TGTGCCAGCAGCTTAGTAGGTAGCGGGAGGGATACGCAGTATTTT. Using reference TRBV11-3 and TRBJ2-3 for the parts outside the CDR3, the full variable domain is EAGVVQSPRYKIIEKKQPVAFWCNPISGHNTLYWYLQNLGQGPELLIRYENEEAVDDSQLPKDRFSAERLKGVDSTLKIQPAELGDSAVYLCASSLVGSGRDTQYFGPGTRLTVL.

This sequence joins TRBV6-8 and TRBJ1-4, with TRBD1 as a possible D gene (6 bases). The ends were cut back, 2 bases at V and 0 bases at J, with 25 bases in the middle. The CDR3 runs to 21 residues. CDR1 is MNHGY and CDR2 is SAAAGT in the germline V gene. CDR3 bases: TGTGCCAGCAGTTACCGACTCGGCAGGGGAATGGACTTGGCAACTAATGAAAAACTGTTTTTT. Translated, it gives CASSYRLGRGMDLATNEKLFF.

The V and J genes are TRBV23-1 and TRBJ2-7, with 8 bases lining up with TRBD2. TRBV23-1 is flagged as an ORF with uncertain function. CDR3 length: 13 amino acids. V lost 8 bases, J lost 5 bases, and 8 bases stayed unmatched. The CDR3 DNA reads as TGCGCCAGCCCCGGACGGGGGGGTAACGAGCAGTACTTC. It codes for CASPGRGGNEQYF.

By share, this clone counts as medium-sized (0.01 to 0.1%). CDR3 in DNA: TGTGCCAGCAGCCCGACGGAGCATAATTCACCCCTCCACTTT. Protein sequence: CASSPTEHNSPLHF. This sequence joins TRBV11-3 and TRBJ1-6; D remains ambiguous. There are 14 residues in the CDR3. The V end was cut by 5 bases, the J end by 5 bases, with 10 bases between. The V gene's germline CDR1 is SGHNT and CDR2 YENEEA. The full variable domain, with the rest looked up from reference TRBV11-3 and TRBJ1-6, is EAGVVQSPRYKIIEKKQPVAFWCNPISGHNTLYWYLQNLGQGPELLIRYENEEAVDDSQLPKDRFSAERLKGVDSTLKIQPAELGDSAVYLCASSPTEHNSPLHFGNGTRLTVT.

The chain has TRBV6-8 and TRBJ1-5; D is perhaps TRBD1 (6 bases). Germline CDR1 and CDR2: MNHGY and SAAAGT. The V end lost 6 bases, the J end lost 7 bases, and 10 bases lay between the germline ends. The CDR3 is 12 amino acids. This CDR3 reads CASSTGKQPQHF. CDR3 bases: TGTGCCAGCAGCACAGGGAAACAGCCCCAGCATTTT.

V gene TRBV11-3 combines with J gene TRBJ1-6; maybe TRBD1 (5 bases). Germline loops: CDR1 SGHNT, CDR2 YENEEA. This CDR3 region has 14 residues. Trimming stripped 1 base from V and 11 bases from J, with 12 bases between. DNA of the CDR3: TGTGCCAGCAGCTTAGGGCAGGGAGGGACACCCCTCCACTTT. Protein: CASSLGQGGTPLHF.

CDR3 in DNA: TGTGCCAGCAGATGGAGTGATAATGAGCAGTTCTTC. The encoded protein is CASRWSDNEQFF. The V and J genes are TRBV6-8 and TRBJ2-1; D remains ambiguous. The germline V and J ends were trimmed by 6 bases and 7 bases, with 10 bases remaining between them. Germline V CDR1 and CDR2: MNHGY, SAAAGT. This CDR3 contains 12 residues.

This clone was seen more than once but under ten times. This sequence joins TRBV6-4 and TRBJ2-1; D remains unclear. The CDR3 covers 15 residues. Trimming stripped 5 bases from V and 2 bases from J, with 13 bases between. Per the germline V gene, CDR1 is MRHNA and CDR2 is SNTAGT. CDR3 sequence (DNA): TGTGCCAGCAGTACCCAATCGGGCGCCTACAATGAGCAGTTCTTC. It translates to CASSTQSGAYNEQFF.

This chain links TRBV14 with TRBJ1-1; D uncertain. The V end lost 1 base, the J end lost 1 base, and 4 bases lay between the germline ends. CDR3 length: 13 amino acids. Germline values: CDR1 SGHDN, CDR2 FVKESK. CDR3 amino acids: CASSQGWNTEAFF. The CDR3 nucleotides are TGTGCCAGCAGCCAAGGATGGAACACTGAAGCTTTCTTT.

V is TRBV11-3 and J is TRBJ1-4; D is possibly TRBD1 (5 bases). V dropped 2 bases and J dropped 4 bases, with 11 bases sitting between them. This CDR3 is built from 15 residues. Germline CDR1 is SGHNT and CDR2 is YENEEA. As DNA, the CDR3 is TGTGCCAGCAGCTTATTGGGGGAAATTAATGAAAAACTGTTTTTT. This gives the protein CASSLLGEINEKLFF.

The gene calls are TRBV9 and TRBJ2-3, with TRBD1 identical over 8 bases. The germline V gene encodes CDR1 SGDLS and CDR2 YYNGEE. There are 21 residues in the CDR3. V shed 3 bases and J 6 bases; nucleotides not matched to a gene: 27. CDR3 region: CASSARGMGQVSRSSRDTQYF. CDR3 nucleotide sequence: TGTGCCAGCAGCGCGAGAGGAATGGGACAGGTCTCTCGGTCCTCCAGGGATACGCAGTATTTT.

In its sample, this clone was seen a few times. The chain carries TRBV6-8 and TRBJ1-2; D perhaps matches TRBD1 (6 bases). CDR3 length: 16 residues. Germline V CDR1 and CDR2: MNHGY, SAAAGT. V lost 2 bases, J lost 4 bases, and 17 bases lay in between. CDR3 region: CASSYAEGGLGYGYTF. The CDR3 nucleotides are TGTGCCAGCAGTTACGCAGAGGGGGGGTTAGGCTATGGCTACACCTTC.

The chain joins TRBV19 to TRBJ2-6, with 9 positions matching TRBD1. Trimming cost V 7 bases and J 0 bases; bases outside gene matches: 4. There are 16 residues in the CDR3. Germline CDR1 LNHDA, CDR2 SQIVND (reference sequence). In nucleotides, the CDR3 is TGTGCCAGTAACGACAGGGGGGTCTCTGGGGCCAACGTCCTGACTTTC. It specifies CASNDRGVSGANVLTF.

This clone rates as medium-sized (0.01 to 0.1%). The chain employs TRBV9 and TRBJ2-3; 13 nucleotides align to TRBD2. J was trimmed by 5 bases and V by 2 bases; bases with no gene match: 8. Germline CDR1 reads SGDLS; CDR2 reads YYNGEE. CDR3 length equals 17 residues. The CDR3 loop is CASSVQLAGGLGDTQYF. The CDR3 DNA is TGTGCCAGCAGCGTGCAACTAGCGGGGGGGCTTGGAGATACGCAGTATTTT.

The V call is TRBV14, the J call TRBJ2-2, with D possibly TRBD2 on 7 matching bases. Trimming stripped 0 bases from V and 3 bases from J, with 20 bases between. From germline, CDR1 is SGHDN and CDR2 FVKESK. The CDR3 is 19 amino acids. The CDR3 is CASSQDLVSGGGDTGELFF. DNA for the CDR3: TGTGCCAGCAGCCAAGATCTAGTTTCGGGGGGCGGCGACACCGGGGAGCTGTTTTTT.

By frequency in the sample, this clone is large. The chain couples TRBV30 to TRBJ1-5; maybe TRBD1 (5 bases). The V and J ends lost 5 bases and 3 bases respectively, with 11 bases between them. The germline gives CDR1 GTSNPN, CDR2 SVGIG (reference sequence). The CDR3 extends over 13 amino acids. DNA for the CDR3: TGTGCCTGGGGGGACGGCTACAATCAGCCCCAGCATTTT. Translating it yields CAWGDGYNQPQHF.

This clone qualifies as large. The chain is built from TRBV6-8 and TRBJ1-4; D unclear. Germline V gene data show CDR1 as MNHGY and CDR2 as SAAAGT. The V gene lost 0 bases and the J gene lost 14 bases, with 10 bases spanning the gap. The CDR3 has 12 amino acids. The CDR3 loop is CASSYSIDTLFF. CDR3 DNA sequence: TGTGCCAGCAGTTACTCGATTGACACGCTGTTTTTT.

This clone was counted a few times. The rearrangement uses TRBV30 and TRBJ2-7; D gene unclear. V was clipped by 0 bases and J by 0 bases, with 9 bases between them. Germline assignment: CDR1 GTSNPN and CDR2 SVGIG (reference sequence). The CDR3 totals 14 residues. The CDR3 region is CAWSVWVSSYEQYF. The CDR3, as DNA: TGTGCCTGGAGTGTCTGGGTCAGCTCCTACGAGCAGTACTTC.

This clone was detected only a few times. This chain links TRBV28 with TRBJ2-5; 10 nucleotides agree with TRBD2. The CDR3 sequence is 15 residues long. Losses at the gene ends were 4 bases for V and 5 bases for J; bases not matched to a gene: 7. Germline values: CDR1 MDHEN, CDR2 SYDVKM. The CDR3 spells CASSSPSGGGETQYF. Here the CDR3 DNA reads TGTGCCAGCAGTTCTCCTAGCGGGGGTGGTGAGACCCAGTACTTC.

The chain couples TRBV28 to TRBJ1-5; D gene unclear. The germline V and J ends were trimmed by 3 bases and 6 bases, with 18 bases remaining between them. CDR1 and CDR2 (germline): MDHEN, SYDVKM. The CDR3 has 16 residues. As DNA, the CDR3 is TGTGCCAGCAGTTTGACTAGGGTATTAGTCATTCAGCCCCAGCATTTT. Its translation: CASSLTRVLVIQPQHF.

This clone was counted a few times. The rearrangement uses TRBV9 and TRBJ1-1, with no clear D. Trimming shortened V by 7 bases and J by 3 bases, and 10 bases separated the two germline ends. The CDR3 contains 12 residues. CDR1 is SGDLS, CDR2 YYNGEE, per germline. CDR3 nucleotide sequence: TGTGCCAGCTCCGGCGAATACACTGAAGCTTTCTTT. Amino acids: CASSGEYTEAFF. The full variable domain, its missing parts supplied by reference TRBV9 and TRBJ1-1, is DSGVTQTPKHLITATGQRVTLRCSPRSGDLSVYWYQQSLDQGLQFLIQYYNGEERAKGNILERFSAQQFPDLHSELNLSSLELGDSALYFCASSGEYTEAFFGQGTRLTVV.